Listed here is a single T cell receptor beta chain. The antigen it binds to is not known. The record has no base qualities; no much larger clone is one base away. This sample is drawn from a study of cytomegalovirus exposure and HLA in healthy donors (dated by TCRdb to 2016 to 2017). For context, the study as a whole: According to an earlier analysis of a few hundred of the donors, roughly 180 million T cells yielded 95 million to 140 million unique TCR beta sequences and 276 Gb of sequence data. Donor age, sex, ethnicity and CMV serostatus were compiled alongside the repertoire data. Among the approximately 420 genotyped donors, around 81% belonged to the genetic ancestry cluster associated with self-reported Caucasian donors. Every discovery cohort repertoire had been produced on one sequencing platform. An earlier analysis of about 620 of the donors applied high-throughput TCR beta sequencing to assess whether each TCR beta V gene segment acted as functional or pseudogenic. The study profiled the T cell repertoires of about 720 subjects by immunosequencing and related them to cytomegalovirus serostatus. Genome-wide SNP genotypes for about 60% of the 666 donors were used in a later genetic analysis, which treated that subset as a discovery cohort. Roughly 300 gigabases of sequencing data and roughly 81 million unique TCR sequences made up an early release that covered approximately 620 HLA-typed donors. Across 398 genotyped donors of the cohort, an average of about 250,000 unique TCR beta nucleotide sequences per donor were sequenced, and around 20% of those sequences were non-productive. A later analysis re-analyzed previously published TCR beta repertoires from 500 to 700 donors and added high-resolution HLA genotyping to study TCR occurrence patterns. In addition to the first cohort of about 650 subjects, a separate validation cohort of 120 different subjects was used. The number of donors typed differed by locus, with roughly 629-640 for A, B, C, DRB1 and DQB1, over 500 for DQA1, approximately 580 for DPA1, and about 450 for DPB1. The aim of the study was to test whether cataloging public T cell receptors could identify signatures of past pathogen exposure. Rather than drawing on any new phenotypic data, the later analysis identified candidate immune exposures from TCR beta sequences and the way those sequences occurred across donors. HLA typing covered class I and class II loci at four-digit resolution. The study combined high-throughput TCR immunosequencing, statistical association of individual TCRs with disease status, and machine learning to predict cytomegalovirus infection status. Roughly 5 DR-DQ haplotypes were treated as single units for association and clustering because of strong linkage in the cohort.

CDR1 and CDR2 are drawn from the germline V gene: MGHDK, SYGVNS. Reading from cysteine to phenylalanine, the CDR3 counts 13 amino acids. Kept here is only the CDR3 DNA, which spans 39 bases and is read in frame from base 1. V is cut by 3 bases and J by 3 bases, and the space between the germline ends is 8 bases. On the study overall, not on this receptor specifically: In a later analysis, the rate of TCR association differed among HLA loci, with DRB1 alleles having the most associated TCRs and HLA-C alleles having the fewest. Cytomegalovirus status was reported to be diagnosed by the classifier with high specificity and sensitivity in both the original and validation cohorts. Some IMGT-functional V segments, including TRBV6-2 and TRBV6-3, could not be told apart with the 87-base-pair reads, so those segments were excluded. For the cohort, immune exposure information was limited to CMV serostatus. In vitro tests confirmed that three of the cytomegalovirus-associated TCR beta chains recognize cytomegalovirus antigens. A further reported finding was that TCR beta sequences accurately predicted the HLA-A and HLA-B alleles for most subjects in the first cohort. According to a later genetic analysis, donors in an Asian-associated ancestry cluster had fewer N-insertions in productive TCRs than the approximately 670-donor mean. Compared with equally common non-associated chains, HLA-associated TCR beta chains in a later analysis were more clonally expanded and had lower generation probabilities. In a later genetic analysis, a missense DCLRE1C variant was associated with V-gene and J-gene trimming of TCR beta chains, and the association was replicated in an independent cohort. Most CMV-associated TCR beta chains appeared to be HLA-restricted in a later analysis, and the HLA associations seemed to be driven largely by CMV exposure. At a false discovery rate of 0.05, a later analysis linked 15,000 to 20,000 TCR beta sequences to specific HLA alleles. Linkage disequilibrium might explain the correlated functional status among segregating V segments, but an unknown experimental factor could not be ruled out. Strong co-occurrence of HLA alleles, especially DR and DQ, made assigning TCR associations to individual alleles difficult. HLA typing was unavailable for some donors at each locus, so association tests used only the typed subset. The cohort was sequenced for TCR beta chains only, and without alpha or paired-chain data the features that could be detected were limited. A later analysis reported that several top co-occurrence clusters appeared linked to parvovirus B19, influenza, CMV and Epstein-Barr virus. In the study, some 160 TCR beta chains were listed as associated with cytomegalovirus. Because counts were too low, seventeen rarely observed V segments, including chromosome 9 orphons, were excluded from the earlier analysis of about 500 of the donors. The presence/absence analyses assumed that sequencing depth was roughly uniform across donors, and that assumption may not be true. In an earlier analysis of over 550 of the donors, most TCR beta V segments were observed in productive rearrangements about 87% or about 30% of the time, broadly matching IMGT annotations. The sequencing pipeline was judged likely to have produced a cluster of highly shared sequence variants as a technical artifact. It was suggested by the authors that the approach could potentially be generalized to other disease states and immunological phenotypes. Most TCR sequences were seen in very few donors, while some public TCRs were found in many individuals.

The cohort comprised several hundred healthy bone marrow donors. All cohort members were sampled while nominally healthy, although unrecorded immune exposures were likely present. The donor tested CMV seropositive and was one of the 289 seropositive cohort members. A peripheral blood sample was provided by each donor, and peripheral blood mononuclear cells were used for TCR beta sequencing. Genomic DNA was extracted from the blood cell samples with the Qiagen DNeasy Blood Extraction Kit. Receptor libraries were prepared by the immunoSEQ multiplex PCR assay. The multiplex PCR relied on a mix of 60 forward primers for TCR Vbeta segments and 13 reverse primers for TCR Jbeta segments. The CDR3 region of rearranged TCR beta genes was amplified from genomic DNA by a multiplex PCR assay. On the Illumina HiSeq System, the amplified TCR beta libraries were sequenced as 87-base-pair reads. The paper's data handling went like this. A later analysis counted some 80 million unique TCR beta chains across the 550 to 800 repertoires, and some 12 million of these chains were shared by at least two donors. To remove PCR and sequencing errors, raw reads were error-corrected and collapsed into unique sequences using a nearest-neighbor algorithm that merged closely related sequences. To assign V, D and J gene segments, CDR3 sequences were aligned to IMGT reference sequences. For a sequence to be retained, a match of at least six nucleotides was required to both a V gene segment and a J gene segment. A rearrangement counted as productive if the CDR3 had no stop codons and remained in frame with V and J, and every other rearrangement counted as non-productive. CDR3 was defined according to IMGT convention as the region running from the second conserved V-encoded cysteine to the conserved J-encoded phenylalanine. In an earlier analysis of more than 550 of the donors, sequences lacking an unambiguous match to a single V gene segment were excluded. In an earlier analysis of 450 to 750 of the donors, a V segment was called functional when productive rearrangements were above 56.7%, and segregating when the standard deviation between donors exceeded 5%. A statistical classification framework was built to diagnose cytomegalovirus status from the catalog of TCR beta chain sequences. V and J gene assignment, in a later analysis, came from comparing TCR nucleotide sequences with IMGT/GENE-DB human TR gene sequences. A later analysis assigned CDR3 sequences and most-parsimonious VDJ recombination scenarios with the TCRdist pipeline. A later analysis defined each TCR beta chain by its CDR3 amino acid sequence plus V-gene family, and excluded reads lacking a unique V-gene family. To address suspected cross-contamination and a sequencing artifact, a later analysis removed 592 highly shared, low-generation-probability nucleotide sequences. In a later analysis, a clonal expansion index was calculated for each public chain from normalized within-repertoire ranks of inferred template counts. In a later analysis, generation probabilities were computed using a VDJ recombination model fitted to out-of-frame rearrangements, and the results were checked against IGoR. Hypergeometric tests were used in a later analysis to score TCR-TCR, TCR-HLA and TCR-CMV co-occurrence, with a repertoire-size bias correction applied to the TCR pairs. To estimate false discovery rates, a later analysis permuted the HLA or CMV assignments 20 times. In a later analysis, co-occurring TCRs were grouped using DBSCAN, and TCRdist sequence similarity was added for clustering within HLA-allele-positive subsets. Co-occurrence clustering excluded repertoires with fewer than 30,000 or more than 120,000 public chains, plus five with anomalous nucleotide sharing. TCRdb took this table from immuneACCESS and kept in-frame rearrangements with V and J called. Such tables lack part of the clones; where checked against another copy, unresolved V genes explain under half of the gap, and the rest is unexplained. That table supplies the V and J calls and clone size; D and trimming were determined from the DNA. The sample table lists 160,000 or so clones, around 75% of them with a count of one. 4.7% of the sample rests with the top ten.

Recombination linked TRBV25-1 to TRBJ1-1; the D gene remains uncertain. The receptor was isolated from a man aged 18 to 29 in good health and CMV-seropositive. Sequencing used PBMCs. The CDR3 here reads CASSDRGHTEAFF. In nucleotides, the sequence is TGTGCCAGCAGTGACCGCGGGCACACTGAAGCTTTCTTT.